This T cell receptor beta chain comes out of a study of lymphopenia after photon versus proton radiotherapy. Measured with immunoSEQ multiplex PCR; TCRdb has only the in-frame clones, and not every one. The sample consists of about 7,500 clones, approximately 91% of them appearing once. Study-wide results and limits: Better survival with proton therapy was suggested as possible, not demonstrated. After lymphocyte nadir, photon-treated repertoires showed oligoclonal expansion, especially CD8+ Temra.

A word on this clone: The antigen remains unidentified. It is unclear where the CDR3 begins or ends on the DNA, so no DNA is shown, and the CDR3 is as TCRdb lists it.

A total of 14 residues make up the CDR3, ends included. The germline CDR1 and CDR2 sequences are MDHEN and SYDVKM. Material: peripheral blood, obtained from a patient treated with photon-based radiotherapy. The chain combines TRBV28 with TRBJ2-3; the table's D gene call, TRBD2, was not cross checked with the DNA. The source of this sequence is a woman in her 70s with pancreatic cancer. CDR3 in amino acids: CASSTSGEADTQYF.